One sample yielded the 10 T cell receptor beta chains listed below, sequenced in a study of blood T cell repertoires in COVID-19. Clones were sequenced by immunoSEQ multiplex PCR, and TCRdb holds only the in-frame ones, with some missing. The profile shows roughly 150,000 clones, around 82% of them singletons. Material for sequencing was PBMCs or T cells enriched from blood (not recorded which). The receptors derive from a woman aged 45-65 years who had recovered from COVID-19.

The chain carries TRBV29-1 and TRBJ2-7; 10 positions agree with TRBD1. Trimming at V came to 5 bases and at J to 11 bases, leaving 15 bases not matched to a gene. The CDR3 has 14 residues. The V gene's germline CDR1 is SQVTM and CDR2 ANQGSEA. The CDR3 here is CSVTLGTGASQEYF. CDR3 sequence (DNA): TGCAGCGTTACTCTTGGGACAGGGGCATCCCAGGAGTACTTC.

This chain links TRBV5-4 with TRBJ1-3, with D perhaps TRBD1 (5 bases). Trimming cost V 2 bases and J 4 bases, with 13 bases left between them. CDR3 length equals 15 residues. Germline values: CDR1 SGHNT, CDR2 YYREEE (reference sequence). This CDR3 is CASSFSGGNGNTIYF. The DNA of the CDR3 is TGTGCCAGCAGCTTTTCGGGGGGTAACGGAAACACCATATATTTT.

This clone was detected only a few times. J is TRBJ1-2 and V is TRBV4-2; D is unresolved. This CDR3 region has 15 residues. Trimming took off 1 base at V and 3 bases at J, with 12 bases between the two ends. Per the germline V gene, CDR1 is LGHNA and CDR2 is YNFKEQ. The DNA of the CDR3 is TGTGCCAGCAGCCAAGCCGCGGGGTCCGACTATGGCTACACCTTC. Amino acid sequence: CASSQAAGSDYGYTF.

Here the CDR3 reads CASSQERGETDTQYF. Written as DNA, the CDR3 is TGTGCCAGCAGCCAAGAGCGGGGGGAGACAGATACGCAGTATTTT. The V and J genes are TRBV4-2 and TRBJ2-3, with 8 bases matching TRBD2. The CDR3 length is 15 residues. V shed 0 bases and J 3 bases; nucleotides not matched to a gene: 2. Germline V gives CDR1 LGHNA, CDR2 YNFKEQ.

V is TRBV2 and J is TRBJ1-4; perhaps TRBD1 as D (6 bases). Germline V CDR1 and CDR2: SNHLY, FYNNEI. V lost 5 bases, J lost 7 bases, and 14 bases lay in between. This CDR3 comprises 14 residues. The DNA for the CDR3 is TGTGCCAGCAGTAAACAGGGCCGAAGTGAAAAACTGTTTTTT. It is translated as CASSKQGRSEKLFF.

The chain uses TRBV20-1 and TRBJ1-2; 8 bases line up with TRBD1. With 3 bases clipped from V and 4 bases from J, the junction kept 4 bases outside the gene matches. CDR1 is DFQATT and CDR2 is SNEGSKA in the germline V gene (reference sequence). The CDR3 consists of 13 residues. In DNA form, the CDR3 reads TGCAGTGCTAGTCCGACAGGGGCCTATGGCTACACCTTC. Translation: CSASPTGAYGYTF.

The chain has TRBV4-1 and TRBJ1-5, with 8 nucleotides matching TRBD1. V shed 1 base and J 1 base; nucleotides not matched to a gene: 3. Per germline, CDR1 MGHRA and CDR2 YSYEKL. The CDR3 extends over 16 amino acids. The CDR3 DNA reads TGCGCCAGCAGCCAAGGGGACAGGATGAGCAATCAGCCCCAGCATTTT. Protein: CASSQGDRMSNQPQHF.

This chain joins TRBV2 and TRBJ1-5; a weak D match, TRBD1 (6 bases). Deletions cut 1 base from V and 5 bases from J, with 15 bases between. This CDR3 comprises 16 residues. Germline V gives CDR1 SNHLY, CDR2 FYNNEI. CDR3 DNA: TGTGCCAGCAGTGAAGATGGGTTGGCAGGGGATCAGCCCCAGCATTTT. This sequence encodes CASSEDGLAGDQPQHF. The full variable domain, completed using reference TRBV2 and TRBJ1-5, is EPEVTQTPSHQVTQMGQEVILRCVPISNHLYFYWYRQILGQKVEFLVSFYNNEISEKSEIFDDQFSVERPDGSNFTLKIRSTKLEDSAMYFCASSEDGLAGDQPQHFGDGTRLSIL.

CDR3: CASSYSRGSTEAFF. In DNA, the CDR3 is TGTGCCAGCAGTTACTCCCGCGGGAGCACTGAAGCTTTCTTT. This chain uses TRBV6-5 with TRBJ1-1; no clear D gene. Deletions cut 0 bases from V and 4 bases from J, with 9 bases between. The CDR3 has 14 amino acids. Germline lookup yields CDR1 MNHEY and CDR2 SVGAGI.

In its sample, this clone was seen once. V gene TRBV6-5 combines with J gene TRBJ1-3; no firm D call. The CDR3 runs 15 residues. V lost 4 bases and J 0 bases, leaving 10 bases between the germline ends. Germline assignment: CDR1 MNHEY and CDR2 SVGAGI. CDR3 in DNA: TGTGCCAGCAGTTTCTCTTCCAGCTCTGGAAACACCATATATTTT. It codes for CASSFSSSSGNTIYF.